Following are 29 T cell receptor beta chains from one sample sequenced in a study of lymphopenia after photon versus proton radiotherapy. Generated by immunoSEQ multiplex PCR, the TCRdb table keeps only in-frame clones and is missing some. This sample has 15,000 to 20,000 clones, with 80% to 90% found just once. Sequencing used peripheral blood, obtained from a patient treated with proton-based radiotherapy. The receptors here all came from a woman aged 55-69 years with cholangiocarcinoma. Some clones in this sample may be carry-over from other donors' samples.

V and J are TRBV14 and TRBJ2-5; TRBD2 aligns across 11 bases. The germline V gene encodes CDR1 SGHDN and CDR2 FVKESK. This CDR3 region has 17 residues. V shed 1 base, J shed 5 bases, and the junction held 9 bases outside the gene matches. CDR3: CASSQGVVAGGPETQYF. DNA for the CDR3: TGTGCCAGCAGCCAAGGTGTGGTAGCGGGGGGGCCGGAGACCCAGTACTTC.

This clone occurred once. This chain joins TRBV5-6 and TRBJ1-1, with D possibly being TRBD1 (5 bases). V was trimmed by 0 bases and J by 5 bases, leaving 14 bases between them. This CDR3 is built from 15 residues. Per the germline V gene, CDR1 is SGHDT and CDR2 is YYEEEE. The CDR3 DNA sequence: TGTGCCAGCAGCTTGGAGTCCGGGGGGAGGACTGAAGCTTTCTTT. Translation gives CASSLESGGRTEAFF.

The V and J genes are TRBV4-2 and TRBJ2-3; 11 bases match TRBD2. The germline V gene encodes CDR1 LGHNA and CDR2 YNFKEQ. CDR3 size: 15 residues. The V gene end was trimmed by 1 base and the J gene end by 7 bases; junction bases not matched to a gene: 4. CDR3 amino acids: CASSQGASGGNTQYF. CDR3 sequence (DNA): TGTGCCAGCAGCCAAGGCGCTAGCGGGGGGAATACGCAGTATTTT.

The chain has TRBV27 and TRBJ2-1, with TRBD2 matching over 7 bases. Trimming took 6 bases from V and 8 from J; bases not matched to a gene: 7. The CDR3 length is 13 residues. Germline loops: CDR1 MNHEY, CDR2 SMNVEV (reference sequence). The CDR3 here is CASSRLAQHEQFF. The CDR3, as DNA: TGTGCCAGCAGCAGACTAGCCCAGCATGAGCAGTTCTTC.

This CDR3 reads CASSIQTGITDTQYF. In nucleotides, the CDR3 is TGTGCCAGCAGCATACAGACAGGGATCACAGATACGCAGTATTTT. This chain connects TRBV7-2 to TRBJ2-3; 7 nucleotides agree with TRBD1. The CDR3 consists of 15 residues. The junction had 7 bases not matched to a gene; V was cut back by 5 bases and J by 2 bases. Per germline, CDR1 SGHTA and CDR2 FQGNSA.

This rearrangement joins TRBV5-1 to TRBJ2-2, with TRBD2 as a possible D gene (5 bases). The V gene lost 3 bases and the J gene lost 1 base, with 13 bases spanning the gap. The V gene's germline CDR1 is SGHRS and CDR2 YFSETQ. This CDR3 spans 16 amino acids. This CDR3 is CASSWPHSGNTGELFF. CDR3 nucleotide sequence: TGCGCCAGCAGCTGGCCCCACAGCGGGAACACCGGGGAGCTGTTTTTT.

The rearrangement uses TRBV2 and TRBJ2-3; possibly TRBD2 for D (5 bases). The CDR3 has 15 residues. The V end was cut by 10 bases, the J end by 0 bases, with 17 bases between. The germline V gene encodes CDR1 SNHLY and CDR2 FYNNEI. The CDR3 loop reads CATGPLGASTDTQYF. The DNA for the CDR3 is TGTGCCACCGGACCTCTGGGAGCTAGCACAGATACGCAGTATTTT.

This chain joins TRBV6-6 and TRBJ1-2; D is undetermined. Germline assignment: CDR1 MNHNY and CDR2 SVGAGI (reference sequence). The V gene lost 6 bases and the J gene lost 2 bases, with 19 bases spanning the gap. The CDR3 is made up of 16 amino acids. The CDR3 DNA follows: TGTGCCAGCAGGGACGGTACGACCGGCGCCAACTATGGCTACACCTTC. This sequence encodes CASRDGTTGANYGYTF.

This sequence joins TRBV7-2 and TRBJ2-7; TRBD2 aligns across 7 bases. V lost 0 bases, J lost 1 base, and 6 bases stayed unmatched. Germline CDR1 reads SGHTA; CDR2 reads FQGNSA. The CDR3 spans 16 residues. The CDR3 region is CASSLAGSSGSYEQYF. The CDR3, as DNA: TGTGCCAGCAGCTTAGCGGGGTCTAGCGGTTCCTACGAGCAGTACTTC.

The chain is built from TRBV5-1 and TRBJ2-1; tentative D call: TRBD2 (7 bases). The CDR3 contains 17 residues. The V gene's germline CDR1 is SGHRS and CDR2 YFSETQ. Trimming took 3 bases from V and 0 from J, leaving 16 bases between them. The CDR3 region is CASSSLYRGASYNEQFF. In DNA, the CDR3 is TGCGCCAGCAGCTCCCTTTATCGGGGGGCCTCCTACAATGAGCAGTTCTTC.

CDR3 coding DNA: TGTGCCACCAGCGCCCTGGTAGCCTTAGAGCAGTACTTC. Encoded protein: CATSALVALEQYF. The rearrangement joins TRBV15 to TRBJ2-7; D gene uncertain. V lost 5 bases and J 7 bases, leaving 15 bases between the germline ends. This CDR3 has 13 residues. Germline V gene sequence: CDR1 LNHNV, CDR2 YYDKDF (reference sequence).

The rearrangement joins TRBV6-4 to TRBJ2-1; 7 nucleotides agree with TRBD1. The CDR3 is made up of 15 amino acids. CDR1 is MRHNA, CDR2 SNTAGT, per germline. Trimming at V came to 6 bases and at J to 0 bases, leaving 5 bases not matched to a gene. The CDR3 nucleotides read TGTGCCAGCAGCAACAGGGGCAGCTCCTACAATGAGCAGTTCTTC. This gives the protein CASSNRGSSYNEQFF.

The CDR3 region has the DNA TGCGCCAGCAGCCAAGGGGTGCTGACAAGGAGCTCCTACGAGCAGTACTTC. As protein: CASSQGVLTRSSYEQYF. The V and J genes are TRBV4-3 and TRBJ2-7; D not resolved. The germline V gene encodes CDR1 LGHNA and CDR2 YSLEER. V was shortened by 1 base and J by 0 bases, with 16 bases between the two germline ends. CDR3 length: 17 amino acids.

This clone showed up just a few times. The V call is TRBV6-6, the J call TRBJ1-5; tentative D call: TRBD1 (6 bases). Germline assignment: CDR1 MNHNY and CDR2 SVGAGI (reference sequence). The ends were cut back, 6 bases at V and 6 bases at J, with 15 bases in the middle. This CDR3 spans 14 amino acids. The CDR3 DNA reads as TGTGCCAGCAGGGACAGATCTTACGGTCAGCCCCAGCATTTT. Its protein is CASRDRSYGQPQHF.

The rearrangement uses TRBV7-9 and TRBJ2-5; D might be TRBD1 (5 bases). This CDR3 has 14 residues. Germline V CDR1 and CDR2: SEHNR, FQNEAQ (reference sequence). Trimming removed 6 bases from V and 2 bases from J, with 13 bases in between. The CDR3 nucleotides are TGTGCCAGCAGGGCAGGGATGGGGCAAGAGACCCAGTACTTC. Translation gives CASRAGMGQETQYF.

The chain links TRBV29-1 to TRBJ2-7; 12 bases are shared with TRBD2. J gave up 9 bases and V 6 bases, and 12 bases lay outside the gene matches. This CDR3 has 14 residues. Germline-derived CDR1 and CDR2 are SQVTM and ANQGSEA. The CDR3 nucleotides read TGCAGCGTCCGTTCGACTAGCGGGGGAGTTCGGCAGTACTTC. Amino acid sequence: CSVRSTSGGVRQYF.

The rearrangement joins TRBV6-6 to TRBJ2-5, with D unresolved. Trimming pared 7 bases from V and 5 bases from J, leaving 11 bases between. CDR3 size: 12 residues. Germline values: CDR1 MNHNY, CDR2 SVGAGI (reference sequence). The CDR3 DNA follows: TGTGCCAGCAACCCACGGTCTGAGACCCAGTACTTC. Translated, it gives CASNPRSETQYF.

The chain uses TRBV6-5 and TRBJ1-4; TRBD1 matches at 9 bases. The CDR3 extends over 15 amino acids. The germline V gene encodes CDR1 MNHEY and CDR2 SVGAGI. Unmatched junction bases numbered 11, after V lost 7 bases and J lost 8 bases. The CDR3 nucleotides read TGTGCCAGCAAAGAACAGGGGGCGGTTGGAGAAAAACTGTTTTTT. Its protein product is CASKEQGAVGEKLFF.

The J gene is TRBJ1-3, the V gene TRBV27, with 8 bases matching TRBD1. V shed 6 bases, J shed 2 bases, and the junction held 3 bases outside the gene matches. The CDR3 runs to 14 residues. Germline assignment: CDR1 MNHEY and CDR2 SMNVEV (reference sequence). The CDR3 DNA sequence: TGTGCCAGCAGACAGACAGGGGCTGGAAACACCATATATTTT. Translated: CASRQTGAGNTIYF.

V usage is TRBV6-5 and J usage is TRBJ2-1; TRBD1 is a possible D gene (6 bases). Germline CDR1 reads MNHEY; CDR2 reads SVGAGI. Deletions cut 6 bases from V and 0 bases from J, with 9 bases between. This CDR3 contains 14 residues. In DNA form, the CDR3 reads TGTGCCAGCAGCGGACAGAGCTCCTACAATGAGCAGTTCTTC. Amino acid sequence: CASSGQSSYNEQFF.

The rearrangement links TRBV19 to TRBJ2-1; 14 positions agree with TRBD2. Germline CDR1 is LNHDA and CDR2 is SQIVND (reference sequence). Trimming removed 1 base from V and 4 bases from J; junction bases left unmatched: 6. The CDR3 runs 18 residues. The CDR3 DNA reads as TGTGCCAGTAGTATAGCGAGGGGACTAGCGGGGGCATACAATGAGCAGTTCTTC. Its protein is CASSIARGLAGAYNEQFF.

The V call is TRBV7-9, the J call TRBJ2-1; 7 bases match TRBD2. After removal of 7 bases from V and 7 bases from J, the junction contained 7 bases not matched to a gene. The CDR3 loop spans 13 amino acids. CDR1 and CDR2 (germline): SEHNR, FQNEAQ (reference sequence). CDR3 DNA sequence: TGTGCCAGCAACGGACTGGGGGGGAATGAGCAGTTCTTC. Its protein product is CASNGLGGNEQFF.

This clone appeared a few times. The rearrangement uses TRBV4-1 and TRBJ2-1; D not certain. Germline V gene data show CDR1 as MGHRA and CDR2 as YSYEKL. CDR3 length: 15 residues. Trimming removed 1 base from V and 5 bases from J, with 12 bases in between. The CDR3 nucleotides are TGCGCCAGCAGCCAAGTTGTCGGCCGGAACAATGAGCAGTTCTTC. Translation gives CASSQVVGRNNEQFF.

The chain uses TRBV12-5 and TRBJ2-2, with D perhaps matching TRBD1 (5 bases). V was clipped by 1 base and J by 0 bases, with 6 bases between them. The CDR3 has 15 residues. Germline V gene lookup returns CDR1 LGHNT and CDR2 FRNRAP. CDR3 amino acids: CASGLGQTNTGELFF. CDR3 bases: TGTGCTAGTGGTTTGGGACAGACGAACACCGGGGAGCTGTTTTTT.

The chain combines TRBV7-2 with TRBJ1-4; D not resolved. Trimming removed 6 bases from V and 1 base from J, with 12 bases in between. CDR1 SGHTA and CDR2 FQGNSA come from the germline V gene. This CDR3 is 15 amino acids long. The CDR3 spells CASSFAGLTNEKLFF. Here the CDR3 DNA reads TGTGCCAGCAGTTTCGCGGGGTTAACTAATGAAAAACTGTTTTTT.

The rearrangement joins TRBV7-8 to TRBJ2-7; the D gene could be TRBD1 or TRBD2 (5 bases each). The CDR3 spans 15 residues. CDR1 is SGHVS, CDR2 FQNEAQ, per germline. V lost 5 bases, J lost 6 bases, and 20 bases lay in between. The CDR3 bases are TGTGCCAGCAGCGTCTCGGGAACAGGAGTTTTCGAGCAGTACTTC. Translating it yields CASSVSGTGVFEQYF. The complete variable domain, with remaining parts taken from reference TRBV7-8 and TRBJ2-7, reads GAGVSQSPRYKVAKRGQDVALRCDPISGHVSLFWYQQALGQGPEFLTYFQNEAQLDKSGLPSDRFFAERPEGSVSTLKIQRTQQEDSAVYLCASSVSGTGVFEQYFGPGTRLTVT.

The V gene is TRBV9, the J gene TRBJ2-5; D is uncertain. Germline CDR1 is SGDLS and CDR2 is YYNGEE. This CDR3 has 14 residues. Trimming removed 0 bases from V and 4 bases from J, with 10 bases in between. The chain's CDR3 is CASSVGPTLETQYF. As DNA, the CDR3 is TGTGCCAGCAGCGTAGGCCCGACTTTAGAGACCCAGTACTTC.

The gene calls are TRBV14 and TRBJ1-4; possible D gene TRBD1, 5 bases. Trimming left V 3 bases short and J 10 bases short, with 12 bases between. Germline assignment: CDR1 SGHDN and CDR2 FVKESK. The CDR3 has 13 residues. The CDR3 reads CASSQSERGKLFF. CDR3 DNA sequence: TGTGCCAGCAGCCAGAGCGAAAGGGGAAAACTGTTTTTT.

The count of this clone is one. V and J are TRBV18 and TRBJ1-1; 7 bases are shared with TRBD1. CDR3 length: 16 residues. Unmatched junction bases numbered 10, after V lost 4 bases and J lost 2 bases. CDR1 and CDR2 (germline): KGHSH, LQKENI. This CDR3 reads CASSQSLGTANTEAFF. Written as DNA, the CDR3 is TGTGCCAGCTCACAGTCCCTCGGGACAGCCAACACTGAAGCTTTCTTT. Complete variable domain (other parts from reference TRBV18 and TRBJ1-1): NAGVMQNPRHLVRRRGQEARLRCSPMKGHSHVYWYRQLPEEGLKFMVYLQKENIIDESGMPKERFSAEFPKEGPSILRIQQVVRGDSAAYFCASSQSLGTANTEAFFGQGTRLTVV.